Sequencing of this TCR beta chain was carried out in a study of blood T cell repertoires in COVID-19. In the study overall: Material from acute and convalescent COVID-19 was sourced from the United States, Italy and Spain. T cells, B-cell-depleted T cells, or PBMCs supplied cDNA or gDNA.

The germline V gene encodes CDR1 LNHDA and CDR2 SQIVND (reference sequence). V was shortened by 8 bases and J by 4 bases, with 21 bases between the two germline ends. The length of the CDR3 is 17 residues. This clone was detected a few times. Study processing details: Cell counts per sample came from amplifying reference gene primers. Assay: immunoSEQ multiplex PCR; the TCRdb copy retains only in-frame clones and omits some. The V and J calls and the clone size are those of that table, but D and trimming were determined from the DNA. The sample yields about 82,000 clones, just under 85% seen once. The chain has TRBV19 and TRBJ1-6; the D is unclear. This clonotype was obtained from a man aged 80 or over with active or convalescent COVID-19. Specimen: peripheral blood. The CDR3 loop reads CASGRPSGVGYNSPLHF. The CDR3 coding sequence is TGTGCCAGTGGCCGCCCCAGCGGGGTTGGTTATAATTCACCCCTCCACTTT.